Listed here is a single TCR beta chain. These data are taken from a study of shared clonotypes between healthy human individuals. The repertoire was sequenced with immunoSEQ multiplex PCR; TCRdb's copy has only in-frame clones and lacks some. The profile covers under 600,000 clones, with around 77% appearing a single time and more than 10% taken by the ten largest. This CDR3 has 14 residues. Germline V gives CDR1 SGHTA, CDR2 FQGTGA. The ends lost 3 bases at V and 8 bases at J; junction bases unmatched: 7. The sequence was obtained from a woman in her forties in good health. Some clones in this sample may be carry-over from other donors' samples. The chain recombines TRBV7-3 with TRBJ2-1; the match to TRBD2 covers 7 bases. Sequenced sample: PBMCs. For the CDR3, the DNA is TGTGCCAGCAGCTTCGGCGGGAGCAGCTATGAGCAGTTCTTC. Translation gives CASSFGGSSYEQFF.